These 13 T cell receptor beta chains came from one sample sequenced in a study of T-cell memory formation after mild COVID-19. Via MiXCR, TCRdb re-called the 5' RACE reads, giving one row per CDR3 protein. This sample has some 450,000 distinct CDR3 sequences; roughly 18% occur once, and the top ten carry about 22%. Source material: PBMCs or a T cell subset sorted from them (not recorded which). These receptors were taken from a man aged 18 to 30 who had mild COVID-19 (a few samples of this study predate the infection). Cell type and time point are not known.

The V gene is TRBV4-1, the J gene TRBJ1-5; D is ambiguous. CDR3 length: 14 residues. Trimming cost V 2 bases and J 2 bases, with 7 bases left between them. Looked up from germline, CDR1 is MGHRA and CDR2 is YSYEKL. CDR3 in DNA: TGCGCCAGCAGCCAACAGGAGGGCAATCAGCCCCAGCATTTT. Translating gives CASSQQEGNQPQHF.

The chain combines TRBV4-1 with TRBJ1-6, with 10 bases fitting TRBD1. The CDR3 consists of 13 residues. Per germline, CDR1 MGHRA and CDR2 YSYEKL. J gave up 9 bases and V 7 bases, and 3 bases lay outside the gene matches. The DNA of the CDR3 is TGCGCCAGCAACGACAGGGGGCTTTCACCCCTCCACTTT. Residues: CASNDRGLSPLHF.

V usage is TRBV3-1 and J usage is TRBJ2-7, with 7 bases fitting TRBD1. The CDR3 loop spans 15 amino acids. In germline, CDR1 is LGHDT, CDR2 YNNKEL (reference sequence). Losses at the gene ends were 4 bases for V and 2 bases for J; bases not matched to a gene: 8. The CDR3 DNA is TGTGCCAGCAGCCCCCAGACAGGGAACACCTACGAGCAGTACTTC. Translation: CASSPQTGNTYEQYF.

Ten or more counts support this clonotype. The J gene is TRBJ1-5, the V gene TRBV4-3; no clear D. The V gene lost 0 bases and the J gene lost 2 bases, with 5 bases spanning the gap. The germline V gene has CDR1 LGHNA and CDR2 YSLEER. The CDR3 totals 14 residues. The CDR3 DNA reads TGCGCCAGCAGCCAAGATCCCGGCAATCAGCCCCAGCATTTT. Protein product: CASSQDPGNQPQHF.

The rearrangement joins TRBV4-2 to TRBJ2-3; TRBD2 aligns across 14 bases. The V segment lost 1 base and the J segment 8 bases; nucleotides outside the gene matches: 5. The germline gives CDR1 LGHNA, CDR2 YNFKEQ. The CDR3 covers 16 residues. CDR3: CASSQGPGLAGVTQYF. The CDR3 DNA reads TGTGCCAGCAGCCAAGGTCCGGGACTAGCGGGGGTTACGCAGTATTTT.

The chain is built from TRBV27 and TRBJ2-7; TRBD1 might be the D (5 bases). The CDR3 has 15 residues. The germline CDR1 and CDR2 sequences are MNHEY and SMNVEV (reference sequence). Deletions cut 6 bases from V and 0 bases from J, with 15 bases between. CDR3 protein: CASSKTVRSSYEQYV. As DNA, the CDR3 is TGTGCCAGCAGCAAGACAGTTAGGAGCTCCTACGAGCAGTACGTC.

The V call is TRBV4-1, the J call TRBJ1-6, with 7 bases aligning to TRBD1. Losses at the gene ends were 1 base for V and 8 bases for J; bases not matched to a gene: 5. Germline assignment: CDR1 MGHRA and CDR2 YSYEKL. There are 15 residues in the CDR3. The CDR3, as DNA: TGCGCCAGCAGCCAAGCGACAGGGTTTTATTCACCCCTCCACTTT. Protein sequence: CASSQATGFYSPLHF.

A few counts support this clonotype. The chain has TRBV10-3 and TRBJ2-7; 9 positions match TRBD1. Germline V gene sequence: CDR1 ENHRY, CDR2 SYGVKD. This CDR3 has 14 amino acids. The V segment lost 6 bases and the J segment 0 bases; nucleotides outside the gene matches: 3. The CDR3 here is CAISGTGLSYEQYF. CDR3 bases: TGTGCCATCAGCGGGACAGGGCTCTCCTACGAGCAGTACTTC.

V and J are TRBV4-3 and TRBJ2-7, with D maybe TRBD2 (6 bases). Germline CDR1 LGHNA, CDR2 YSLEER. The CDR3 is 14 amino acids. V was clipped by 1 base and J by 11 bases, with 18 bases between them. The CDR3 coding sequence is TGCGCCAGCAGCCAAGTTGGAGGGAAAGTGACTAAGTACTTC. Translating gives CASSQVGGKVTKYF.

This clonotype was detected a few times. The gene calls are TRBV4-3 and TRBJ2-6, with D unresolved. V dropped 0 bases and J dropped 4 bases, with 10 bases sitting between them. The CDR3 sequence is 16 residues long. In germline, CDR1 is LGHNA, CDR2 YSLEER. The CDR3 bases are TGCGCCAGCAGCCAAGATGGACCCAGGGGGGCCAACGTCCTGACTTTC. It translates to CASSQDGPRGANVLTF.

The rearrangement joins TRBV7-9 to TRBJ1-1; no reliable D call. Trimming pared 5 bases from V and 10 bases from J, leaving 17 bases between. The CDR3 contains 13 residues. CDR1 SEHNR and CDR2 FQNEAQ come from the germline V gene (reference sequence). CDR3 coding DNA: TGTGCCAGCAGCCTTACTCCGGAGTTGGGAGCTTTCTTT. It translates to CASSLTPELGAFF. The entire variable domain, with the rest obtained from reference TRBV7-9 and TRBJ1-1, is as follows: DTGVSQNPRHKITKRGQNVTFRCDPISEHNRLYWYRQTLGQGPEFLTYFQNEAQLEKSRLLSDRFSAERPKGSFSTLEIQRTEQGDSAMYLCASSLTPELGAFFGQGTRLTVV.

Many counts were recorded for this clonotype. The rearrangement uses TRBV3-1 and TRBJ2-1, with D uncertain. The CDR3 length is 13 residues. Germline-derived CDR1 and CDR2 are LGHDT and YNNKEL (reference sequence). V lost 5 bases, J lost 4 bases, and 9 bases lay in between. DNA of the CDR3: TGTGCCAGCAGCAGAGACCATTACAATGAGCAGTTCTTC. Protein: CASSRDHYNEQFF.

The V call is TRBV20-1, the J call TRBJ2-3; TRBD1 is a possible D gene (6 bases). The CDR3 is made up of 13 amino acids. The V end was cut by 2 bases, the J end by 3 bases, with 9 bases between. Germline assignment: CDR1 DFQATT and CDR2 SNEGSKA (reference sequence). The CDR3 loop is CSARPQGTDTQYF. The CDR3 DNA reads TGCAGTGCTAGACCGCAGGGGACAGATACGCAGTATTTT.